Listed here is a single TCR beta chain. This sample was included in a study of blood T cell repertoires in COVID-19. Study in general: Italy, Spain and the United States were the sources of the convalescent and acute COVID-19 samples. T cells, B-cell-depleted T cells, or PBMCs supplied cDNA or gDNA.

As originally analysed: The authors estimated nucleated cell counts from reference gene primer amplification. Profiled with immunoSEQ multiplex PCR; TCRdb holds only in-frame clones, not every one. The D gene and trimming were derived from the DNA, and the V and J assignments and clone size from that table. The table records over 200,000 clones, around three quarters of them present only once. The sequence derives from a woman of 80 years or more with acute or convalescent COVID-19. The specimen sequenced was peripheral blood.

The DNA of the CDR3 is TGTGCCAGCAGCTTACAGGGGACCCCTAACTATGGCTACACCTTC. Protein product: CASSLQGTPNYGYTF. The rearrangement joins TRBV7-9 to TRBJ1-2; possibly TRBD1 for D (6 bases). The CDR3 has 15 amino acids. The V end was cut by 2 bases, the J end by 0 bases, with 10 bases between. The germline CDR1 and CDR2 sequences are SEHNR and FQNEAQ (reference sequence). Based on the CDR3 plus reference TRBV7-9 and TRBJ1-2, the full variable domain is DTGVSQNPRHKITKRGQNVTFRCDPISEHNRLYWYRQTLGQGPEFLTYFQNEAQLEKSRLLSDRFSAERPKGSFSTLEIQRTEQGDSAMYLCASSLQGTPNYGYTFGSGTRLTVV.